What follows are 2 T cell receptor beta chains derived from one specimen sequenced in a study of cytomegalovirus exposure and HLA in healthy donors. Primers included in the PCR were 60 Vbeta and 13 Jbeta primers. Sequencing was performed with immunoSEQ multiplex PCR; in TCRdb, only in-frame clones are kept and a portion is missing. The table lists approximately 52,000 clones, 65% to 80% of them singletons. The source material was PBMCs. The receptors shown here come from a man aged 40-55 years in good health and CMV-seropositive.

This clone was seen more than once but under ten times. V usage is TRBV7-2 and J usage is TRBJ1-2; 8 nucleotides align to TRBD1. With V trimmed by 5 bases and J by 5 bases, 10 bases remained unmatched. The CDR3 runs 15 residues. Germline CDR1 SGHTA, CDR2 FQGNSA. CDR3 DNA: TGTGCCAGCAGCCCAAATCAGGGGGCAGGGTATGGCTACACCTTC. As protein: CASSPNQGAGYGYTF.

The CDR3 sequence: CASSSGGIYEQYF. The CDR3 DNA follows: TGTGCCAGCAGTAGCGGGGGAATCTACGAGCAGTACTTC. This rearrangement joins TRBV11-3 to TRBJ2-7, with 9 bases lining up with TRBD2. Looked up from germline, CDR1 is SGHNT and CDR2 is YENEEA. This CDR3 has 13 residues. V shed 6 bases and J 3 bases; nucleotides not matched to a gene: 3.